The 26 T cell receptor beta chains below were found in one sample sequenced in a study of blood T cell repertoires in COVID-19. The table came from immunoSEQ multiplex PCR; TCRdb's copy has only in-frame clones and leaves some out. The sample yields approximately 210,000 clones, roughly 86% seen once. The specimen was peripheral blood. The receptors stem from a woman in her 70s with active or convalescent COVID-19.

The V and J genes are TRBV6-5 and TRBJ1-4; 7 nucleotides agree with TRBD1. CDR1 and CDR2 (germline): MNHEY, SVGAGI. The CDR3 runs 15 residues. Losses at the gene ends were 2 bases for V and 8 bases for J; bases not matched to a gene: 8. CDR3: CASSYSGTAHEKLFF. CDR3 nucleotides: TGTGCCAGCAGTTACAGTGGGACAGCCCACGAAAAACTGTTTTTT.

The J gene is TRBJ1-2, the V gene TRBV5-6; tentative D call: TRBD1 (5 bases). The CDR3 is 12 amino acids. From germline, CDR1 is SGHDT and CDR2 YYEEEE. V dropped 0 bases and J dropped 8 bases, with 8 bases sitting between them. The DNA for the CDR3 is TGTGCCAGCAGCTTGGCCAGGGTGGGCTACACCTTC. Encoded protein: CASSLARVGYTF.

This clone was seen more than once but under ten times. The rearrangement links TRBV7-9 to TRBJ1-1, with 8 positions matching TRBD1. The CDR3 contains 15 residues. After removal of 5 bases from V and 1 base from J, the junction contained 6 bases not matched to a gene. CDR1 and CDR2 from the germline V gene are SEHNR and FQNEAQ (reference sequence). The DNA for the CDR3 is TGTGCCAGCAGCCGACTCGACAGGGGGAACACTGAAGCTTTCTTT. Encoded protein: CASSRLDRGNTEAFF.

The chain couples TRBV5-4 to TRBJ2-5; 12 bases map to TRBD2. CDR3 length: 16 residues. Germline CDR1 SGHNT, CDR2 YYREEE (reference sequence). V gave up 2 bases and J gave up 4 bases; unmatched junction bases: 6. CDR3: CASSFMPSGRGETQYF. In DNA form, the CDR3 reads TGTGCCAGCAGCTTCATGCCTAGCGGGAGGGGAGAGACCCAGTACTTC.

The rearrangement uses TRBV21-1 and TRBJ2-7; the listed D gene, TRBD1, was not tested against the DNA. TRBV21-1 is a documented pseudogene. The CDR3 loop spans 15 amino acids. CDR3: CASSKLGQVSYEQYF. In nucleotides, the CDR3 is TGTGCCAGCAGCAAACTGGGACAGGTCTCCTACGAGCAGTACTTC.

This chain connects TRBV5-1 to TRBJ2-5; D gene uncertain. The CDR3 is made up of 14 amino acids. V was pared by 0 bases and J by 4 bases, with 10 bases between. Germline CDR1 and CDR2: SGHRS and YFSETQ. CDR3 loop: CASSLDFFRETQYF. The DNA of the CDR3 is TGCGCCAGCAGCTTGGACTTTTTCCGAGAGACCCAGTACTTC.

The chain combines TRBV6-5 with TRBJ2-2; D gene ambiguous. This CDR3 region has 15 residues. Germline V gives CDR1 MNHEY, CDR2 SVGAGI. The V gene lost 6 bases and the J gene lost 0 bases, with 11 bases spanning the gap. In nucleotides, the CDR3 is TGTGCCAGCAGAGTATGGAGACCGAACACCGGGGAGCTGTTTTTT. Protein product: CASRVWRPNTGELFF.

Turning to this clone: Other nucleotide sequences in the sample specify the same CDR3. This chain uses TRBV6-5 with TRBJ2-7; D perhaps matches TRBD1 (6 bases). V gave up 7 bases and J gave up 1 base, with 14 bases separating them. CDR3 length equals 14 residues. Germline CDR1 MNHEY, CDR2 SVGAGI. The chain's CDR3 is CASKREGGSYEQYF. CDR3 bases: TGTGCCAGCAAACGGGAAGGGGGATCCTACGAGCAGTACTTC.

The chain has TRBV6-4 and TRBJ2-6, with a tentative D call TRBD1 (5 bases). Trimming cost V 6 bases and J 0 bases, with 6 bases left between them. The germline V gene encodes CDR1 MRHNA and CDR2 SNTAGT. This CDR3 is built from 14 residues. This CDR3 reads CASRQDSGANVLTF. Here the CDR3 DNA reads TGTGCCAGCAGACAGGACTCTGGGGCCAACGTCCTGACTTTC.

CDR3 protein: CASSLLGGPGNTIYF. In nucleotides, the CDR3 is TGTGCCAGCAGCTTACTGGGAGGACCCGGAAACACCATATATTTT. This chain uses TRBV7-3 with TRBJ1-3; D is unclear. Germline assignment: CDR1 SGHTA and CDR2 FQGTGA. Trimming took 2 bases from V and 4 from J, leaving 12 bases between them. The CDR3 is made up of 15 amino acids. Full variable domain (outside the CDR3, taken from reference TRBV7-3 and TRBJ1-3): GAGVSQTPSNKVTEKGKYVELRCDPISGHTALYWYRQSLGQGPEFLIYFQGTGAADDSGLPNDRFFAVRPEGSVSTLKIQRTERGDSAVYLCASSLLGGPGNTIYFGEGSWLTVV.

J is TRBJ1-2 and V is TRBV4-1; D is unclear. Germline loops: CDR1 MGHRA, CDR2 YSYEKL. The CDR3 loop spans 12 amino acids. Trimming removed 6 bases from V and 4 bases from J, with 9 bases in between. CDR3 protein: CASSQTTYGYTF. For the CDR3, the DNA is TGCGCCAGCAGTCAGACAACCTATGGCTACACCTTC.

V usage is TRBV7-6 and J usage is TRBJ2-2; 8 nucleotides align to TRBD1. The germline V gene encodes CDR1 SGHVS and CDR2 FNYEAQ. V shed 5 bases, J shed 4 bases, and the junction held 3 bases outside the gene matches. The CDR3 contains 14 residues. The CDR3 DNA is TGTGCCAGCAGCCTTGACAGGGGCACCGGGGAGCTGTTTTTT. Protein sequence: CASSLDRGTGELFF.

In nucleotides, the CDR3 is TGCGCCAGCAGCCCTATACTGGGCGGGAGAATGTATGAGCAGTTCTTC. Encoded protein: CASSPILGGRMYEQFF. V and J are TRBV5-1 and TRBJ2-1; 7 bases align to TRBD2. This CDR3 is 16 amino acids long. The ends lost 4 bases at V and 8 bases at J; junction bases unmatched: 15. Germline values: CDR1 SGHRS, CDR2 YFSETQ.

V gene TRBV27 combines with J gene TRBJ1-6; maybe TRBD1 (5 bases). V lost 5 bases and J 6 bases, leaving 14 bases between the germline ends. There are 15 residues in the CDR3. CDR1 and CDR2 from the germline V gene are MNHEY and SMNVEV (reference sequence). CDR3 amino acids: CASSIGGGGNSPLHF. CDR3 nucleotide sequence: TGTGCCAGCAGTATCGGCGGGGGGGGTAATTCACCCCTCCACTTT.

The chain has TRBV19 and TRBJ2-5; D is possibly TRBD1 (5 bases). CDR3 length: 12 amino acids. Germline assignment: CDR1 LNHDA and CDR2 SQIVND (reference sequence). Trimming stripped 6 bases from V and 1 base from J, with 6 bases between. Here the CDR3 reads CASSDSQETQYF. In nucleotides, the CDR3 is TGTGCCAGTAGCGACAGCCAAGAGACCCAGTACTTC.

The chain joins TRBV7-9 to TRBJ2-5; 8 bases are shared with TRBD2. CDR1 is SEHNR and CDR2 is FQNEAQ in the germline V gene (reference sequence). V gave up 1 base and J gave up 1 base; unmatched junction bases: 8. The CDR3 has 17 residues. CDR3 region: CASSLGSGSLTQETQYF. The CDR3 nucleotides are TGTGCCAGCAGCTTAGGGAGCGGGAGTTTAACCCAAGAGACCCAGTACTTC.

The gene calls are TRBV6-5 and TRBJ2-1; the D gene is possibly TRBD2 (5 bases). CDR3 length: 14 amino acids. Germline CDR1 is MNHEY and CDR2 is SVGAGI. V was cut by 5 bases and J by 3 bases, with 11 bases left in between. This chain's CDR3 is CASSPPGSYNEQFF. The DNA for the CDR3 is TGTGCCAGCAGTCCCCCGGGGAGCTACAATGAGCAGTTCTTC.

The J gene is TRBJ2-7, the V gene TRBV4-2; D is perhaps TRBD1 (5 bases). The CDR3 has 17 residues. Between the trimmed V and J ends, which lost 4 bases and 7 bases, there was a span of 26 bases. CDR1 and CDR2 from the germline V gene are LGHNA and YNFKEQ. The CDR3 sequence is CASSLRADSYPSEEQYF. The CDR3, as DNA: TGTGCCAGCAGCCTAAGGGCTGACAGTTACCCTAGTGAGGAGCAGTACTTC.

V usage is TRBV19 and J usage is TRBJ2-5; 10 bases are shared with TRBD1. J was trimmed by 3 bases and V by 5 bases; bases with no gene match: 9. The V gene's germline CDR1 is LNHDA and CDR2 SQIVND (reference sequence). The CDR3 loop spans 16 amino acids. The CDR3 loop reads CASSPQTGTGEETQYF. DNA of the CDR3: TGTGCCAGTAGTCCTCAAACCGGGACAGGGGAAGAGACCCAGTACTTC. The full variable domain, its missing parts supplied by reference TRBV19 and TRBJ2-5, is DGGITQSPKYLFRKEGQNVTLSCEQNLNHDAMYWYRQDPGQGLRLIYYSQIVNDFQKGDIAEGYSVSREKKESFPLTVTSAQKNPTAFYLCASSPQTGTGEETQYFGPGTRLLVL.

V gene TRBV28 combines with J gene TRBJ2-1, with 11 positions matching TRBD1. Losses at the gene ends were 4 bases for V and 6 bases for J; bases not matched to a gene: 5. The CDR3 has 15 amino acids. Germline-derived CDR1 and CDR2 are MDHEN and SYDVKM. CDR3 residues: CASSSQGQGVNEQFF. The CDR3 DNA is TGTGCCAGCAGTTCCCAGGGACAGGGGGTCAATGAGCAGTTCTTC.

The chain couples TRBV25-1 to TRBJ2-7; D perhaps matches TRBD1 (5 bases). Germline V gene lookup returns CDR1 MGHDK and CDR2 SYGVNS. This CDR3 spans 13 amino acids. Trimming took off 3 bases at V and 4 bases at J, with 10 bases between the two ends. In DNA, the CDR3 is TGTGCCAGCAGTGATCCAGGGTTTTACGAGCAGTACTTC. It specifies CASSDPGFYEQYF.

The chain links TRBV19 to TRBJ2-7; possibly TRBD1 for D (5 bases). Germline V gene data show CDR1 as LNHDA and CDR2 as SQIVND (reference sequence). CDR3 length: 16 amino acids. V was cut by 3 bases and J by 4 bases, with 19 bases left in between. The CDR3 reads CASSIDSGGVPYEQYF. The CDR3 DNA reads TGTGCCAGTAGTATCGACAGTGGTGGAGTTCCATACGAGCAGTACTTC.

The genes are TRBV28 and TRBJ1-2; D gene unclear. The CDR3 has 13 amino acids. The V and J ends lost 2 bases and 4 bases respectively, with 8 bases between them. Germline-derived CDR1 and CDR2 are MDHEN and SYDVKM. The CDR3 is CASSLGAFYGYTF. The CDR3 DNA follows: TGTGCCAGCAGTTTAGGTGCGTTCTATGGCTACACCTTC.

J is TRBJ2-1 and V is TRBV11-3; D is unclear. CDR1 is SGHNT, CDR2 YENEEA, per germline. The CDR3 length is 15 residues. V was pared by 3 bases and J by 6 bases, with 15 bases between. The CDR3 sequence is CASSFAAGGLNEQFF. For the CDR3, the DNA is TGTGCCAGCAGCTTCGCGGCCGGCGGCCTCAATGAGCAGTTCTTC.

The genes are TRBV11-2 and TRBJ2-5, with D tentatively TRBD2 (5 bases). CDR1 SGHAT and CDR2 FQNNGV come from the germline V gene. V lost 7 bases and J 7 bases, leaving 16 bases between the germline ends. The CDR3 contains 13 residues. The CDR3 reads CASNGRTRGTQYF. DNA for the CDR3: TGTGCCAGCAACGGTAGGACCCGGGGGACCCAGTACTTC.

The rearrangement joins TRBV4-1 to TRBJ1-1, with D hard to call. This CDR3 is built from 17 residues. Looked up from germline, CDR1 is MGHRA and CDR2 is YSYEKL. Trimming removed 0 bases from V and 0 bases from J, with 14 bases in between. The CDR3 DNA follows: TGCGCCAGCAGCCAAGATCCCCGGGGAAGAATGAACACTGAAGCTTTCTTT. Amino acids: CASSQDPRGRMNTEAFF.